The TCR beta chain under discussion was sequenced for a study of CD8+CD57+ T cells in acquired aplastic anemia. Study background: When averaged, DNA from sorted CD4+ and CD8+ cells came to about 3 ug.

This clonotype was seen ten or more times. TCR beta VDJ combinations and CDR3 sequences were profiled from genomic DNA. TCRdb recomputed calls from the reads with MiXCR, one row per CDR3 protein. Of about 150,000 distinct CDR3 sequences in the sample, approximately 44% were seen once. V was trimmed by 2 bases and J by 3 bases, leaving 21 bases between them. The CDR3 is made up of 17 amino acids. Germline values: CDR1 SGDLS, CDR2 YYNGEE. The authors sequenced patients whose flow cytometry had shown CD8+CD57+ cell expansion. Input material: sorted CD4+, CD8+, or CD8+CD57+ T cells (not recorded which) from PBMCs. This chain joins TRBV9 and TRBJ2-7; perhaps TRBD2 as D (6 bases). The sequence came from a human donor with aplastic anemia. The chain's CDR3 is CASSVHGEGTQLYEQYF. In DNA form, the CDR3 reads TGTGCCAGCAGCGTCCATGGTGAGGGGACTCAACTCTACGAGCAGTACTTC.